Below are 10 T cell receptor beta chains sequenced from a single sample in a study of T cells after yellow fever vaccination. TCRdb processed the 5' RACE reads anew with MiXCR; each CDR3 protein has one entry. The sample lists approximately 160,000 distinct CDR3 sequences; 9.3% were seen once. The specimen comprised CD8+ T cells sorted from PBMCs, sampled 45 days after the yellow fever booster vaccination. Source of these receptors: a man aged 18-30 years who received the YFV17D yellow fever vaccine.

V and J are TRBV27 and TRBJ2-7; 7 bases fit TRBD1. Unmatched junction bases numbered 5, after V lost 3 bases and J lost 0 bases. The CDR3 is made up of 15 amino acids. CDR1 and CDR2 from the germline V gene are MNHEY and SMNVEV (reference sequence). CDR3 protein: CASSFLGQSSYEQYF. The DNA of the CDR3 is TGTGCCAGCAGTTTCCTGGGACAGAGCTCCTACGAGCAGTACTTC.

This clonotype was recorded a few times. V and J are TRBV12-3 or TRBV12-4 and TRBJ2-7; D unresolved. V gave up 3 bases and J gave up 7 bases, with 10 bases separating them. This CDR3 has 12 residues. In DNA form, the CDR3 reads TGTGCCAGCAGTTTTCGCGCTCTAGAGCAGTACTTC. Translating gives CASSFRALEQYF.

The chain recombines TRBV29-1 with TRBJ2-2; TRBD2 agrees at 7 bases. CDR3 length equals 16 residues. V lost 0 bases to trimming and J lost 4 bases; unmatched junction nucleotides: 8. Germline values: CDR1 SQVTM, CDR2 ANQGSEA. Written as DNA, the CDR3 is TGCAGCGTTGAAGATTCATCTGCGGGGGTCACCGGGGAGCTGTTTTTT. Protein sequence: CSVEDSSAGVTGELFF.

This clonotype was picked up a small number of times. The chain has TRBV5-1 and TRBJ1-5; no clear D gene. This CDR3 spans 13 amino acids. Trimming took 1 base from V and 9 from J, leaving 11 bases between them. The V gene's germline CDR1 is SGHRS and CDR2 YFSETQ. The CDR3 nucleotides read TGCGCCAGCAGCTTGTCCCCGGACGGGCCCCAGCATTTT. Translation gives CASSLSPDGPQHF.

This clonotype has more than one count but fewer than ten. This chain links TRBV15 with TRBJ2-7, with D perhaps TRBD1 or TRBD2 (5 bases each). Deletions cut 5 bases from V and 2 bases from J, with 13 bases between. CDR3 length equals 14 residues. Germline CDR1 LNHNV, CDR2 YYDKDF (reference sequence). The chain's CDR3 is CATSRGTDPYEQYF. The CDR3 DNA reads TGTGCCACCAGCCGAGGGACGGATCCCTACGAGCAGTACTTC.

The chain is built from TRBV12-3 or TRBV12-4 and TRBJ1-4, with D maybe TRBD1 (5 bases). This CDR3 region has 14 residues. Deletions cut 7 bases from V and 8 bases from J, with 17 bases between. CDR3 sequence (DNA): TGTGCCAGCACCATAGCCGGGGGAGGGGAAAAACTGTTTTTT. It codes for CASTIAGGGEKLFF.

The gene calls are TRBV11-2 and TRBJ2-6; maybe TRBD1 (6 bases). The CDR3 runs 16 residues. CDR1 and CDR2 (germline): SGHAT, FQNNGV. Deletions cut 6 bases from V and 4 bases from J, with 16 bases between. The CDR3 nucleotides are TGTGCCAGCAGACCCCTTGGGGGCTCCGGGGCCAACGTCCTGACTTTC. This encodes CASRPLGGSGANVLTF. The full variable domain, rest sourced from reference TRBV11-2 and TRBJ2-6, is EAGVAQSPRYKIIEKRQSVAFWCNPISGHATLYWYQQILGQGPKLLIQFQNNGVVDDSQLPKDRFSAERLKGVDSTLKIQPAKLEDSAVYLCASRPLGGSGANVLTFGAGSRLTVL.

The J gene is TRBJ2-1, the V gene TRBV6-5; D might be TRBD2 (6 bases). Germline V lookup: CDR1 MNHEY, CDR2 SVGAGI. The CDR3 is 13 amino acids. V lost 4 bases, J lost 6 bases, and 10 bases lay in between. Written as DNA, the CDR3 is TGTGCCAGCAGTTCCGTTAGCGGCAATGAGCAGTTCTTC. Translating it yields CASSSVSGNEQFF.

This rearrangement joins TRBV29-1 to TRBJ2-3; tentatively, D is TRBD2 (5 bases). The CDR3 has 13 residues. Germline V gene lookup returns CDR1 SQVTM and CDR2 ANQGSEA. Between the trimmed V and J ends, which lost 4 bases and 5 bases, there was a span of 13 bases. CDR3 coding DNA: TGCAGCGTTGTGCTAGGACTCAGAGATACGCAGTATTTT. Translation gives CSVVLGLRDTQYF.

This clonotype was counted a few times. The genes are TRBV23-1 and TRBJ1-2; the D is unclear. TRBV23-1 is identified as an open reading frame with a role that is uncertain. V was shortened by 1 base and J by 4 bases, with 13 bases between the two germline ends. The CDR3 has 15 amino acids. CDR3 nucleotide sequence: TGCGCCAGCAGTCAATGGTTAGCGTCGGCCTATGGCTACACCTTC. Its protein is CASSQWLASAYGYTF.